This TCR beta chain appears in the sequencing data of a study of T cell repertoires in urothelial bladder cancer (dated by TCRdb to between 2018 and 2020). Some background on the complete study: Of the roughly twelve resected lesions, three were clinical stage cT0, three were cTa, three were cT1, and three were cT2 or greater. The study compared TCR repertoire clonality in bladder tumors with that in benign bladder inflammation. Roughly 12 patients with bladder lesions who were undergoing transurethral resection were prospectively identified. A total of 11 to 12 resected bladder lesions, made up of urothelial carcinoma (UC+) and benign (UC-) specimens, were studied. The paper as a whole reports these results and caveats: A single T-cell clone reached up to roughly 17% of infiltrating lymphocytes in carcinoma specimens, compared with approximately 1.8% in benign specimens. Urothelial carcinoma specimens had fewer T cells than benign specimens, with medians of about 5,400 and 25,000. Carcinoma specimens had a median tumor infiltrating lymphocyte percentage of 2%, while benign specimens had a median of around 13%.

The CDR3 holds 15 amino acids from the cysteine to the phenylalanine. Of the read, only the CDR3 DNA is kept; its 45 bases are in frame from base 1. CDR1 and CDR2, per the germline V gene (reference sequence), are MNHNY and SVGAGI. Trimming removed 2 bases from V and 8 bases from J; the gene matches leave 6 bases unexplained. The immunoSEQ assay was used to sequence the CDR3 region of the TCR beta chain. The paper's data handling went like this. T-cell fraction, clonal dominance and maximum TCR clone frequency were calculated for each specimen. Sourced from immuneACCESS, this table was stored by TCRdb with only in-frame sequences that have V and J called. A share of the clones is absent; for the studies checked, an unresolved V gene accounts for under half, and the remainder has no known explanation. V and J calls plus clone size are reproduced from that table; the DNA served to infer D and trimming. The table for this sample lists roughly 11,000 clones; approximately 71% of them were counted only once. The ten largest clones represent roughly 6.4% of the sample.

Benign (UC-) specimens were resected bladder lesions without urothelial carcinoma. Bladder lesion specimens were obtained at transurethral resection and were stored at -80C. DNA was isolated from the bladder specimens obtained at transurethral resection. Turning to this clone: Its cognate antigen has yet to be identified. Base qualities were left out, and no much larger clone turns up one base away.

Recombination joined TRBV6-6 with TRBJ1-4; TRBD1 agrees with 9 junctional bases. Sequenced sample: tumor-infiltrating cells from bladder cancer. The clonotype originates from a human donor with a benign inflammatory bladder lesion. The DNA sequence reads TGTGCCAGCAGTTACGGGGGACAGGGTGGGGAAAAACTGTTTTTT. Its translation reads: CASSYGGQGGEKLFF.